The TCR beta chain described here comes from a study of cytomegalovirus exposure and HLA in healthy donors. This clone has a handful of counts. The PCR contained 60 Vbeta and 13 Jbeta primers. Only in-frame clones appear in the TCRdb table, and some are missing; sequencing was by immunoSEQ multiplex PCR. The table shows 100,000 to 150,000 clones, with more than 60% occurring only once. The sequence derives from a woman in her forties or fifties in good health and CMV-seropositive. The source material was PBMCs.

CDR3 residues: CASSYSGSFEQYF. The CDR3 coding sequence is TGTGCCAGCAGTTATAGCGGGAGTTTCGAGCAGTACTTC. This chain joins TRBV27 and TRBJ2-7, with 9 positions matching TRBD2. Trimming at V came to 4 bases and at J to 6 bases, leaving 4 bases not matched to a gene. The CDR3 has 13 residues. Per germline, CDR1 MNHEY and CDR2 SMNVEV (reference sequence).